Listed here are 28 T cell receptor beta chains from one sample, sequenced in a study of PD-L1 blockade in urothelial cancer. The method was immunoSEQ multiplex PCR; TCRdb's version includes in-frame clones alone and lacks a portion of them. The data hold around 100,000 clones, with approximately 85% observed a single time. Sequences were derived from PBMCs, sampled around atezolizumab (anti-PD-L1) treatment. These receptors were taken from a man in his forties or fifties with urothelial cancer.

The chain couples TRBV19 to TRBJ2-5; D may be TRBD1 (5 bases). In germline, CDR1 is LNHDA, CDR2 SQIVND (reference sequence). The V end lost 2 bases, the J end lost 11 bases, and 15 bases lay between the germline ends. The CDR3 covers 13 residues. CDR3: CASSISRQGGQYF. CDR3 sequence (DNA): TGTGCCAGTAGTATATCTCGGCAGGGTGGTCAGTACTTC.

There are a few counts of this clone. The V call is TRBV6-4, the J call TRBJ2-1, with 7 positions matching TRBD2. V lost 6 bases to trimming and J lost 7 bases; unmatched junction nucleotides: 9. CDR3 length: 14 amino acids. The V gene's germline CDR1 is MRHNA and CDR2 SNTAGT. This CDR3 reads CASSGTTGGNEQFF. The CDR3 coding sequence is TGTGCCAGCAGCGGGACTACCGGAGGTAATGAGCAGTTCTTC.

The chain combines TRBV30 with TRBJ2-7; tentative D call: TRBD2 (5 bases). The CDR3 runs 18 residues. The germline V gene has CDR1 GTSNPN and CDR2 SVGIG (reference sequence). V was pared by 0 bases and J by 0 bases, with 21 bases between. The CDR3 nucleotides are TGTGCCTGGAGTGTACGACGGGGTAGCCAGTCTCACTCCTACGAGCAGTACTTC. Amino acid sequence: CAWSVRRGSQSHSYEQYF.

This rearrangement joins TRBV19 to TRBJ1-5; D remains ambiguous. V was cut by 7 bases and J by 2 bases, with 15 bases left in between. The germline V gene has CDR1 LNHDA and CDR2 SQIVND (reference sequence). The CDR3 has 15 residues. For the CDR3, the DNA is TGTGCCAGTACCGAGTCAGGCGTGGGCAATCAGCCCCAGCATTTT. Amino acids: CASTESGVGNQPQHF.

V is TRBV5-4 and J is TRBJ2-7, with 14 bases fitting TRBD2. V lost 3 bases and J lost 4; bases outside the gene matches: 3. The germline V gene encodes CDR1 SGHNT and CDR2 YYREEE (reference sequence). The CDR3 sequence is 15 residues long. The CDR3 sequence is CASSSWTSGRYEQYF. In nucleotides, the CDR3 is TGTGCCAGCAGCTCCTGGACTAGCGGGAGGTACGAGCAGTACTTC.

The chain employs TRBV28 and TRBJ1-2, with D maybe TRBD1 (5 bases). Germline V gene sequence: CDR1 MDHEN, CDR2 SYDVKM. This CDR3 is 11 amino acids long. CDR3 amino acids: CAGGTKSVNTF. The DNA for the CDR3 is TGTGCAGGAGGGACGAAAAGTGTCAACACCTTC.

The chain couples TRBV28 to TRBJ1-1, with a weak D call TRBD1 (6 bases). Germline V lookup: CDR1 MDHEN, CDR2 SYDVKM. Trimming pared 6 bases from V and 4 bases from J, leaving 15 bases between. This CDR3 contains 14 residues. Here the CDR3 reads CASSRRGAITEAFF. In DNA form, the CDR3 reads TGTGCCAGCAGCCGACGGGGGGCTATCACTGAAGCTTTCTTT.

The chain combines TRBV7-9 with TRBJ2-5; weak D call: TRBD1 (6 bases). This CDR3 is 13 amino acids long. Germline V CDR1 and CDR2: SEHNR, FQNEAQ (reference sequence). Trimming shortened V by 3 bases and J by 4 bases, and 9 bases separated the two germline ends. Written as DNA, the CDR3 is TGTGCCAGCAGCTTGTCAGGGGCAGAGACCCAGTACTTC. Translation gives CASSLSGAETQYF.

This clone came up a few times. The chain carries TRBV27 and TRBJ2-5; D unclear. Trimming stripped 3 bases from V and 0 bases from J, with 5 bases between. This CDR3 spans 13 amino acids. In germline, CDR1 is MNHEY, CDR2 SMNVEV (reference sequence). The CDR3, as DNA: TGTGCCAGCAGTTTGGGCGACCAAGAGACCCAGTACTTC. It yields the protein CASSLGDQETQYF.

The CDR3 loop is CASRPSGRGETQYF. The CDR3 DNA reads as TGTGCCAGCAGACCCAGCGGGAGAGGGGAGACCCAGTACTTC. The V and J genes are TRBV27 and TRBJ2-5; 8 nucleotides align to TRBD2. Germline values: CDR1 MNHEY, CDR2 SMNVEV (reference sequence). The CDR3 spans 14 residues. Unmatched junction bases numbered 8, after V lost 6 bases and J lost 5 bases.

The sample holds a few counts of this clone. This rearrangement joins TRBV2 to TRBJ1-4; TRBD1 is a possible D gene (6 bases). The CDR3 consists of 14 residues. Trimming removed 6 bases at V and 4 bases at J, with 12 bases between. Germline assignment: CDR1 SNHLY and CDR2 FYNNEI. DNA of the CDR3: TGTGCCAGCAGGCTCAGGGGTCTTAATGAAAAACTGTTTTTT. As protein: CASRLRGLNEKLFF.

This clone appeared once. This chain uses TRBV5-1 with TRBJ1-5; no definite D call. Germline lookup yields CDR1 SGHRS and CDR2 YFSETQ. Trimming removed 4 bases at V and 5 bases at J, with 16 bases between. The CDR3 contains 15 residues. The CDR3 DNA sequence: TGCGCCAGCAGCAGAACGGGTTTAGGCGATCAGCCCCAGCATTTT. It encodes CASSRTGLGDQPQHF.

The rearrangement links TRBV2 to TRBJ1-4, with D possibly TRBD1 on 6 matching bases. V was cut by 5 bases and J by 2 bases, with 18 bases left in between. CDR1 and CDR2 (germline): SNHLY, FYNNEI. CDR3 length equals 17 residues. This chain's CDR3 is CASSNTMRGGTNEKLFF. The CDR3 DNA is TGTGCCAGCAGTAACACTATGAGGGGGGGGACTAATGAAAAACTGTTTTTT.

This chain links TRBV2 with TRBJ2-7, with 7 bases that match TRBD2. The CDR3 totals 12 residues. The V gene's germline CDR1 is SNHLY and CDR2 FYNNEI. With V trimmed by 6 bases and J by 6 bases, 5 bases remained unmatched. The CDR3 sequence is CASSRGGGEQYF. CDR3 bases: TGTGCCAGCAGCCGTGGGGGGGGCGAGCAGTACTTC.

The chain is built from TRBV7-2 and TRBJ2-6; D uncertain. The CDR3 is made up of 16 amino acids. Trimming shortened V by 6 bases and J by 0 bases, and 12 bases separated the two germline ends. In germline, CDR1 is SGHTA, CDR2 FQGNSA. In DNA, the CDR3 is TGTGCCAGCAGATCCTGGGCGAGCTCTGGGGCCAACGTCCTGACTTTC. Residues: CASRSWASSGANVLTF. The full variable domain, its missing parts supplied by reference TRBV7-2 and TRBJ2-6, is GAGVSQSPSNKVTEKGKDVELRCDPISGHTALYWYRQSLGQGLEFLIYFQGNSAPDKSGLPSDRFSAERTGGSVSTLTIQRTQQEDSAVYLCASRSWASSGANVLTFGAGSRLTVL.

V is TRBV2 and J is TRBJ2-7, with 16 bases fitting TRBD2. J was trimmed by 13 bases and V by 5 bases; bases with no gene match: 8. Per germline, CDR1 SNHLY and CDR2 FYNNEI. The CDR3 is made up of 14 amino acids. CDR3 DNA sequence: TGTGCCAGCAGTCCGGGACTAGCGGGAGGGAGCCACTACTTC. Translation gives CASSPGLAGGSHYF.

The genes are TRBV7-3 and TRBJ2-5, with 12 bases fitting TRBD2. Trimming at V came to 5 bases and at J to 4 bases, leaving 14 bases not matched to a gene. CDR3 size: 18 residues. CDR1 and CDR2 from the germline V gene are SGHTA and FQGTGA. The CDR3 loop reads CASSENGASGRGLETQYF. The CDR3 DNA reads TGTGCCAGCAGCGAAAATGGGGCTAGCGGGAGGGGTTTAGAGACCCAGTACTTC.

V gene TRBV2 combines with J gene TRBJ1-1, with D tentatively TRBD1 (5 bases). Germline V gives CDR1 SNHLY, CDR2 FYNNEI. The CDR3 totals 15 residues. V lost 2 bases to trimming and J lost 3 bases, with 13 bases between them. In DNA form, the CDR3 reads TGTGCCAGCAGTGAAATGGTGGTAGGGGACACTGAAGCTTTCTTT. This translates into CASSEMVVGDTEAFF.

This clone was recorded only once. This chain connects TRBV12-1 to TRBJ2-6; TRBD1 is the table's D call and was not checked against the DNA. TRBV12-1 is an annotated pseudogene. The CDR3 has 16 residues. The CDR3 here is CASNGQTRSGANVLTF. In DNA, the CDR3 is TGTGCCAGCAACGGACAGACGCGCTCTGGGGCCAACGTCCTGACTTTC.

The V call is TRBV9, the J call TRBJ2-2, with D possibly TRBD2 on 6 matching bases. CDR3 length equals 15 residues. Trimming removed 0 bases from V and 4 bases from J, with 10 bases in between. The V gene's germline CDR1 is SGDLS and CDR2 YYNGEE. The CDR3 region is CASSVDGGITGELFF. CDR3 bases: TGTGCCAGCAGCGTAGATGGGGGGATCACCGGGGAGCTGTTTTTT.

The V and J genes are TRBV5-1 and TRBJ2-2, with TRBD1 matching over 7 bases. V was clipped by 5 bases and J by 6 bases; unmatched bases: 13. The CDR3 is made up of 16 amino acids. Germline V gives CDR1 SGHRS, CDR2 YFSETQ. The chain's CDR3 is CASSSSQGVSAGELFF. CDR3 nucleotide sequence: TGCGCCAGCAGTTCGTCGCAGGGGGTTTCGGCCGGGGAGCTGTTTTTT.

The V call is TRBV28, the J call TRBJ1-1; no clear D gene. V lost 7 bases, J lost 1 base, and 22 bases lay in between. This CDR3 contains 17 residues. The germline V gene has CDR1 MDHEN and CDR2 SYDVKM. CDR3 protein: CASTMSPPYTKNTEAFF. The CDR3 bases are TGTGCCAGCACAATGTCACCCCCATATACAAAGAACACTGAAGCTTTCTTT. The full variable domain, with the rest looked up from reference TRBV28 and TRBJ1-1, is DVKVTQSSRYLVKRTGEKVFLECVQDMDHENMFWYRQDPGLGLRLIYFSYDVKMKEKGDIPEGYSVSREKKERFSLILESASTNQTSMYLCASTMSPPYTKNTEAFFGQGTRLTVV.

The chain joins TRBV15 to TRBJ2-7; 7 bases are a match to TRBD2. The CDR3 extends over 14 amino acids. Germline V gene lookup returns CDR1 LNHNV and CDR2 YYDKDF (reference sequence). V lost 1 base to trimming and J lost 3 bases; unmatched junction nucleotides: 3. The CDR3 here is CATSRGGGVYEQYF. The CDR3 DNA reads TGTGCCACCAGCAGAGGCGGGGGAGTCTACGAGCAGTACTTC.

CDR3 sequence (DNA): TGCGCCAGCAGCATCGGACAGGGGGCGAACACCTTC. The encoded protein is CASSIGQGANTF. This rearrangement joins TRBV5-1 to TRBJ1-2; TRBD1 aligns across 11 bases. The J segment lost 12 bases and the V segment lost 4 bases, leaving 5 bases of the junction unmatched. Germline V gene sequence: CDR1 SGHRS, CDR2 YFSETQ. The CDR3 spans 12 residues.

This clone was picked up a small number of times. The genes are TRBV5-6 and TRBJ2-3, with 10 bases aligning to TRBD1. V lost 3 bases to trimming and J lost 1 base; unmatched junction nucleotides: 5. This CDR3 spans 16 amino acids. Germline CDR1 and CDR2: SGHDT and YYEEEE. Here the CDR3 DNA reads TGTGCCAGCAGCTCCGACAGGGGGCCTCGCACAGATACGCAGTATTTT. It encodes CASSSDRGPRTDTQYF.

This clone was found once. The J gene is TRBJ2-4, the V gene TRBV5-1; 8 positions match TRBD2. Germline CDR1 and CDR2: SGHRS and YFSETQ. Trimming removed 1 base from V and 5 bases from J; junction bases left unmatched: 11. There are 17 residues in the CDR3. This CDR3 reads CASSLMGWSGSQNIQYF. For the CDR3, the DNA is TGCGCCAGCAGCTTGATGGGGTGGAGCGGGAGCCAAAACATTCAGTACTTC. Based on the CDR3 plus reference TRBV5-1 and TRBJ2-4, the full variable domain is KAGVTQTPRYLIKTRGQQVTLSCSPISGHRSVSWYQQTPGQGLQFLFEYFSETQRNKGNFPGRFSGRQFSNSRSEMNVSTLELGDSALYLCASSLMGWSGSQNIQYFGAGTRLSVL.

This chain uses TRBV7-3 with TRBJ2-3; 8 bases match TRBD2. Germline V gene lookup returns CDR1 SGHTA and CDR2 FQGTGA. Trimming took 5 bases from V and 2 from J; bases not matched to a gene: 6. This CDR3 is 15 amino acids long. CDR3 DNA: TGTGCCAGCAGCCCGCGCGGGGGGACCACAGATACGCAGTATTTT. Its translation: CASSPRGGTTDTQYF. The full variable domain, with the rest looked up from reference TRBV7-3 and TRBJ2-3, is GAGVSQTPSNKVTEKGKYVELRCDPISGHTALYWYRQSLGQGPEFLIYFQGTGAADDSGLPNDRFFAVRPEGSVSTLKIQRTERGDSAVYLCASSPRGGTTDTQYFGPGTRLTVL.

This clone was counted at least ten times. The chain uses TRBV18 and TRBJ2-7; TRBD1 might be the D (6 bases). The CDR3 length is 13 residues. Germline V gene sequence: CDR1 KGHSH, CDR2 LQKENI. With 3 bases removed from V and 5 bases from J, the gap between germline ends came to 11 bases. The CDR3 loop is CASSPKQGNEQYF. Written as DNA, the CDR3 is TGTGCCAGCTCACCGAAACAGGGAAACGAGCAGTACTTC. Together with reference TRBV18 and TRBJ2-7, the CDR3 gives the full variable domain: NAGVMQNPRHLVRRRGQEARLRCSPMKGHSHVYWYRQLPEEGLKFMVYLQKENIIDESGMPKERFSAEFPKEGPSILRIQQVVRGDSAAYFCASSPKQGNEQYFGPGTRLTVT.